The TCR beta chain described here comes from a study of Graves' ophthalmopathy and Graves' hyperthyroidism. Findings and caveats of the study: Blood also harbored most expanded thyroid clonotypes above 0.001 frequency. Using a 13-signature model, the authors split ophthalmopathy from stable hyperthyroidism, with about 88% sensitivity and around 84% specificity.

This clonotype was counted ten times or more. Its antigen is undetermined. The authors amplified TCR beta CDR3 regions, and they did so from RNA transcripts for repertoire sequencing. In the first round, RT-PCR was carried out with HTBI primers, and a multiplex PCR formed the second round. From the multiplex PCR reads, TCRdb called clonotypes with MiXCR, one entry per CDR3 protein. Among under 400,000 distinct CDR3 sequences, 15% to 20% were seen once, and the ten largest hold around an eighth. V dropped 1 base and J dropped 7 bases, with 14 bases sitting between them. This CDR3 is 16 amino acids long. Germline values: CDR1 SGHVS, CDR2 FQNEAQ.

The chain recombines TRBV7-8 with TRBJ1-6; D call uncertain. The sequence derives from an adult man with Graves' ophthalmopathy. The source material was peripheral blood. CDR3 protein: CASSLVSDPVNSPLHF. The CDR3 bases are TGTGCCAGCAGCTTAGTGAGTGATCCGGTCAATTCACCCCTCCACTTT.